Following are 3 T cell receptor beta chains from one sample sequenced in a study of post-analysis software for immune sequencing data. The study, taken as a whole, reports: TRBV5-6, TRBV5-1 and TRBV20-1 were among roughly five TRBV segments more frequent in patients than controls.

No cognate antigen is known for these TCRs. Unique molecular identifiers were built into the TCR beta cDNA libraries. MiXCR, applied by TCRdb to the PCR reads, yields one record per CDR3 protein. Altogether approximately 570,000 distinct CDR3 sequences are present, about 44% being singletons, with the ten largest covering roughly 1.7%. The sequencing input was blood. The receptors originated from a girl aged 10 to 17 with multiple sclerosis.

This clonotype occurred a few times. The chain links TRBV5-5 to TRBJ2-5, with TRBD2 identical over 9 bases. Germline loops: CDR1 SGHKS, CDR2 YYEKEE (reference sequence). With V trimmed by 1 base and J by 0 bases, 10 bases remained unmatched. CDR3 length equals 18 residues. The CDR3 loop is CASSLTSGQTINQETQYF. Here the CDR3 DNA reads TGTGCCAGCAGCTTGACTAGCGGGCAAACCATAAACCAAGAGACCCAGTACTTC. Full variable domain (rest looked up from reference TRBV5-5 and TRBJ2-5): DAGVTQSPTHLIKTRGQQVTLRCSPISGHKSVSWYQQVLGQGPQFIFQYYEKEERGRGNFPDRFSARQFPNYSSELNVNALLLGDSALYLCASSLTSGQTINQETQYFGPGTRLLVL.

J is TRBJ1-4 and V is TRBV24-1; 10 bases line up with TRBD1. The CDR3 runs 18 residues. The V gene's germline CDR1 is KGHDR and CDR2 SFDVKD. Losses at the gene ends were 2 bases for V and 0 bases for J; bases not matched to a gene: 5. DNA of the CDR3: TGTGCCACCAGTGATTGCCTGACAGGGGGCCCAACTAATGAAAAACTGTTTTTT. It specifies CATSDCLTGGPTNEKLFF.

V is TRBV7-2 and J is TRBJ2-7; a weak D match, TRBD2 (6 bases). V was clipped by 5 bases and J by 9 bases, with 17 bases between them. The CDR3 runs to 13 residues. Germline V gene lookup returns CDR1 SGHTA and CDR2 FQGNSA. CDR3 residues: CASSAGPNSGQYF. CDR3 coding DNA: TGTGCCAGCAGCGCGGGACCGAATTCTGGGCAGTACTTC.